The 13 T cell receptor beta chains below come from one sample, sequenced in a study of PD-1 blockade in classical Hodgkin lymphoma. Exposure to brentuximab vedotin varied, and each patient had relapsed following autologous stem cell transplantation. Magnetic negative selection was used to purify CD4+ T cells from thawed PBMCs. The repertoire was sequenced with immunoSEQ multiplex PCR; TCRdb's copy has only in-frame clones and lacks some. Of about 24,000 clones listed, 84% are singletons. Material: CD4+ T cells from blood, obtained at baseline. These receptor sequences come from a human donor with classical Hodgkin lymphoma.

V is TRBV2 and J is TRBJ1-1, with 7 bases that match TRBD1. Looked up from germline, CDR1 is SNHLY and CDR2 is FYNNEI. V lost 6 bases, J lost 3 bases, and 4 bases stayed unmatched. This CDR3 has 13 amino acids. The CDR3 sequence: CASRGQRHTEAFF. DNA for the CDR3: TGTGCCAGCAGGGGACAGCGACACACTGAAGCTTTCTTT.

About this clone: In the same sample, other DNA sequences code for this CDR3. The chain combines TRBV7-9 with TRBJ2-2; D is possibly TRBD1 (6 bases). The V end was cut by 4 bases, the J end by 6 bases, with 9 bases between. Germline V lookup: CDR1 SEHNR, CDR2 FQNEAQ (reference sequence). There are 13 residues in the CDR3. The CDR3 protein is CASSSTGSGELFF. For the CDR3, the DNA is TGTGCCAGCAGCTCTACAGGGTCCGGGGAGCTGTTTTTT.

This chain joins TRBV6-1 and TRBJ2-3; perhaps TRBD1 as D (5 bases). This CDR3 is built from 18 residues. The V gene lost 1 base and the J gene lost 2 bases, with 19 bases spanning the gap. The V gene's germline CDR1 is MNHNS and CDR2 SASEGT. The CDR3, as DNA: TGTGCCAGCAGTGAAGTGGGGCAGTCGGGTACCCACACAGATACGCAGTATTTT. Its protein product is CASSEVGQSGTHTDTQYF.

This chain joins TRBV7-2 and TRBJ2-5; D may be TRBD1 (5 bases). The ends were cut back, 4 bases at V and 4 bases at J, with 16 bases in the middle. CDR1 SGHTA and CDR2 FQGNSA come from the germline V gene. CDR3 length: 15 residues. CDR3: CASSSRAGLGETQYF. DNA of the CDR3: TGTGCCAGCAGCTCTAGGGCAGGGTTGGGAGAGACCCAGTACTTC.

The chain uses TRBV7-9 and TRBJ2-5; 9 bases align to TRBD1. The CDR3 sequence is 15 residues long. V dropped 7 bases and J dropped 2; count of bases not matched to a gene: 8. From germline, CDR1 is SEHNR and CDR2 FQNEAQ (reference sequence). CDR3 amino acids: CASNAPGQGQETQYF. CDR3 nucleotide sequence: TGTGCCAGCAATGCGCCGGGACAGGGTCAAGAGACCCAGTACTTC.

The chain is built from TRBV4-3 and TRBJ2-7; 10 bases are shared with TRBD1. Germline CDR1 LGHNA, CDR2 YSLEER. V lost 3 bases, J lost 6 bases, and 11 bases stayed unmatched. The CDR3 length is 16 residues. CDR3 coding DNA: TGCGCCAGCAGCCACATGCCGGGACAGGGGACCGGCGAGCAGTACTTC. Translated: CASSHMPGQGTGEQYF.

This rearrangement joins TRBV2 to TRBJ1-1; D is perhaps TRBD1 (6 bases). The germline V gene encodes CDR1 SNHLY and CDR2 FYNNEI. Deletions cut 7 bases from V and 1 base from J, with 10 bases between. The CDR3 covers 13 residues. The CDR3 coding sequence is TGTGCCAGCACAGGGGAGCCGAACACTGAAGCTTTCTTT. Its translation: CASTGEPNTEAFF.

V is TRBV7-3 and J is TRBJ1-6; 7 nucleotides match TRBD1. Germline V lookup: CDR1 SGHTA, CDR2 FQGTGA. The CDR3 extends over 14 amino acids. Trimming cost V 5 bases and J 7 bases; bases outside gene matches: 5. CDR3 residues: CASSQTGRNSPLHF. The CDR3 coding sequence is TGTGCCAGCAGCCAGACAGGGCGAAATTCACCCCTCCACTTT.

The V gene is TRBV2, the J gene TRBJ1-3; D is possibly TRBD1 (5 bases). Deletions cut 3 bases from V and 3 bases from J, with 12 bases between. The germline V gene encodes CDR1 SNHLY and CDR2 FYNNEI. The CDR3 contains 15 residues. The CDR3 sequence is CASSELWGVGNTIYF. The CDR3 DNA sequence: TGTGCCAGCAGTGAGCTTTGGGGGGTTGGAAACACCATATATTTT.

In this sample, this clone turned up a few times. V and J are TRBV19 and TRBJ1-5; unclear D gene. Trimming stripped 3 bases from V and 4 bases from J, with 13 bases between. The CDR3 consists of 15 residues. CDR1 and CDR2 (germline): LNHDA, SQIVND (reference sequence). The CDR3: CASSIGNSANQPQHF. CDR3 DNA: TGTGCCAGTAGTATTGGAAACAGTGCAAATCAGCCCCAGCATTTT.

This rearrangement joins TRBV19 to TRBJ2-7; TRBD1 is a possible D gene (5 bases). The V gene's germline CDR1 is LNHDA and CDR2 SQIVND (reference sequence). Trimming shortened V by 3 bases and J by 0 bases, and 12 bases separated the two germline ends. This CDR3 has 15 residues. CDR3: CASSISGRDSYEQYF. As DNA, the CDR3 is TGTGCCAGTAGTATCTCGGGCAGGGACTCCTACGAGCAGTACTTC.

In nucleotides, the CDR3 is TGTGCCAGCAGTTACTCATCAGGGGGCCACCCCTACGAGCAGTACTTC. Translation gives CASSYSSGGHPYEQYF. J is TRBJ2-7 and V is TRBV6-5, with 8 bases aligning to TRBD1. This CDR3 region has 16 residues. Germline-derived CDR1 and CDR2 are MNHEY and SVGAGI. The trim removed 0 bases at V and 2 bases at J, leaving 6 bases unmatched.

The chain joins TRBV5-1 to TRBJ1-1; 7 bases line up with TRBD1. This CDR3 region has 15 residues. V was clipped by 1 base and J by 1 base; unmatched bases: 4. Per germline, CDR1 SGHRS and CDR2 YFSETQ. In nucleotides, the CDR3 is TGCGCCAGCAGCTTGCCCAGGGGGGAGAACACTGAAGCTTTCTTT. This sequence encodes CASSLPRGENTEAFF.